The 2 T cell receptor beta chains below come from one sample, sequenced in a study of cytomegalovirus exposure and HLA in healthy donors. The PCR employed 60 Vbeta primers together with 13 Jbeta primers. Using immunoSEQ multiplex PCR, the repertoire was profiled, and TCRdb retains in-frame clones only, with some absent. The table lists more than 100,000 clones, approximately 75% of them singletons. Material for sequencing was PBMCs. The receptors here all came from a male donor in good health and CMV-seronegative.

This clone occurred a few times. CDR3: CASSQDLGYEQYF. In DNA, the CDR3 is TGCGCCAGCAGCCAAGATCTAGGTTACGAGCAGTACTTC. V and J are TRBV4-3 and TRBJ2-7, with D unclear. This CDR3 spans 13 amino acids. From germline, CDR1 is LGHNA and CDR2 YSLEER. V shed 0 bases and J shed 4 bases, with 7 bases lying between them.

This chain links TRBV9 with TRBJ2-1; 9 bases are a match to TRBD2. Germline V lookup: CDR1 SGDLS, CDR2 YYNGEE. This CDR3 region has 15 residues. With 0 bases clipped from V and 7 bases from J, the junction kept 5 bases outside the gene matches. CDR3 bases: TGTGCCAGCAGCGTAGGCGGGAGGGTCTCAAATGAGCAGTTCTTC. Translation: CASSVGGRVSNEQFF. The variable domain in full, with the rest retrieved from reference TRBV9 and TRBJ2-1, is DSGVTQTPKHLITATGQRVTLRCSPRSGDLSVYWYQQSLDQGLQFLIQYYNGEERAKGNILERFSAQQFPDLHSELNLSSLELGDSALYFCASSVGGRVSNEQFFGPGTRLTVL.